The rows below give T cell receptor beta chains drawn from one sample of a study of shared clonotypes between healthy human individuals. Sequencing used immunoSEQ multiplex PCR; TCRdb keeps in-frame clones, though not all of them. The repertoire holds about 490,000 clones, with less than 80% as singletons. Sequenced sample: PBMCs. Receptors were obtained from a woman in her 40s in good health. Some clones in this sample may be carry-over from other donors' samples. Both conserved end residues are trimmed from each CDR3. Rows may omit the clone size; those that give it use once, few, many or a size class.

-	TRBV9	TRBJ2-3	ASSVGGPEDTQY
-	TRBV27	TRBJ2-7	ASRSGGGRSYEQY
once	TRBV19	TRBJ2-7	ASSPASAYEQY
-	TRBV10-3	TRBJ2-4	AISGAGNTKNIQY
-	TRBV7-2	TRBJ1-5	ASSLVGGGSQPQH
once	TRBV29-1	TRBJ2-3	SVGHGTSTDTQY
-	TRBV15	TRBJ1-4	ATSRDLTGNEKLF
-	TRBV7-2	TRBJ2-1	ASSRTSGRARSEQF
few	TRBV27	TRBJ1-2	ASSHDRGGVYGYT
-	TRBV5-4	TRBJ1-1	ASSLGQGYLNTEAF
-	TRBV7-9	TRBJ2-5	ASSLVWPETQY
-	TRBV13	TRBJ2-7	ASSLGRSGYEQY
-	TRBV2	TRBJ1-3	ASSVAQGAGNTIY
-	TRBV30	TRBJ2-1	AWKAGGNFYNEQF
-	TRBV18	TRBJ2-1	ASSKGTGSNEQF
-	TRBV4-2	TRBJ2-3	ASSFGGTDTQY
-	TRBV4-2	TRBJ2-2	ASSQRLAGGNTGELF
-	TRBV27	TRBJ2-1	ASRPDRGPGSYNEQF
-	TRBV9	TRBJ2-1	ASSVTSGRALDNEQF
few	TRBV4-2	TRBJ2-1	ASSPGERFKEQF
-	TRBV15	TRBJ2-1	ATSSPTGFDEQF
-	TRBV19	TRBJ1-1	AASSADTEAF
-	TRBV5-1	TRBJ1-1	ASSFSGGLNTEAF
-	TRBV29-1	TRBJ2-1	SVEVGEAYNEQF
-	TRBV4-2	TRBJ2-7	ASSLSLDRGVYYEQY
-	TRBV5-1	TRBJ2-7	ASSLATGSYEQY
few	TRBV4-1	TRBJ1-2	ASSQEDSNYGYT
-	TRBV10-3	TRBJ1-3	AISESPVRASGNTIY
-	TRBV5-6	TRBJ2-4	ASSLIAAKNIQY
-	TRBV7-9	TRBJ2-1	ASSLRLAFNEQF
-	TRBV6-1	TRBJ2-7	ASSEAWTGGGYEQY
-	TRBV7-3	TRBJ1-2	ASSQDRGYGYT
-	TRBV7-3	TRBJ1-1	ASSLLRDTEAF
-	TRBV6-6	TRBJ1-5	ASTDGRSNQPQH
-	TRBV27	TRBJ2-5	ASSPLAGEGTQY
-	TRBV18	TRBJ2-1	ASSPVLADSSYNEQF
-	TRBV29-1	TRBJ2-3	SVWEILTGLAGLTDTQY
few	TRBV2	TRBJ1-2	ASSEGGYGYT
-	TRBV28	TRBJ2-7	ASSFWRNEQY
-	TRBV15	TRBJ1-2	ATALTVDYGYT
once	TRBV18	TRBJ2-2	ASSPPIDSGELF
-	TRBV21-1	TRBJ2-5	ARHSCDQETQY
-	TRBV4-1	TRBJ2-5	ASSQPRAGRGETQY